Included here is one T cell receptor (beta chain) sequence, with context. Its antigen is not identified. The sample is drawn from a study of beta chain features in type 1 diabetes. Study-wide background: The examined sorted cells totaled roughly 110,000,000 across samples. Study-wide results and limits: Fewer junction insertions and more nucleotide deletions appeared in type 1 diabetes patients. Among patients, naive, central memory and Treg TCRB repertoires appeared more similar than among healthy donors.

What was sequenced were expressed TCRB transcripts, since all of the isolated RNA had been reverse transcribed. The data were produced by immunoSEQ multiplex PCR, yet TCRdb's version contains in-frame clones alone and is incomplete. This sample has 970,000 or so clones, with 15% to 20% found just once. Only one heparinised blood draw was taken per donor, and its volume averaged about 120 mL. Germline CDR1 MDHEN, CDR2 SYDVKM. Trimming took 8 bases from V and 5 from J, leaving 15 bases between them. The CDR3 is made up of 13 amino acids. This chain connects TRBV28 to TRBJ1-2, with a weak D call TRBD1 (6 bases). This clonotype originated in a woman between 18 and 30 years old in good health. The sequencing input was naive CD4+ T cells from blood. CDR3 region: CASRHDRRYGYTF. CDR3 in DNA: TGTGCCAGCCGCCACGACAGGCGGTATGGCTACACCTTC.